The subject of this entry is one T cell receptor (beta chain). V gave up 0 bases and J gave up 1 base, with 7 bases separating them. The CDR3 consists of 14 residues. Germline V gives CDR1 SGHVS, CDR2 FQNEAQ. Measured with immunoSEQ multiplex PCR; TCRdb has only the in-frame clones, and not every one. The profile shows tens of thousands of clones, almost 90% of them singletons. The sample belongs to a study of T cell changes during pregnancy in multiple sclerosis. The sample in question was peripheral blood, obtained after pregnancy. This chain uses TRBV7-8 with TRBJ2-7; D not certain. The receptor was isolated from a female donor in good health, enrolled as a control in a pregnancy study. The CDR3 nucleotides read TGTGCCAGCAGCTTAGCGATGCAGTCCTACGAGCAGTACTTC. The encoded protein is CASSLAMQSYEQYF.